This T cell receptor beta chain stems from a study of blood T cell repertoires in COVID-19. The CDR3 consists of 14 residues. The germline CDR1 and CDR2 sequences are MDHEN and SYDVKM. V was trimmed by 0 bases and J by 6 bases, leaving 12 bases between them. All exposed participants met a person with COVID-19 within 2 weeks before entering the study. TCRdb keeps only in-frame clones here, not all; method: immunoSEQ multiplex PCR. The table records 350,000 to 450,000 clones, about 88% of them present only once. Material for sequencing was PBMCs or T cells enriched from blood (not recorded which). V gene TRBV28 combines with J gene TRBJ2-7; maybe TRBD1 (5 bases). The TCR sequence derives from a woman aged 18-30 years who had been exposed to COVID-19. The CDR3, as DNA: TGTGCCAGCAGTTTATGGCAGGGCTTCTCCGAGCAGTACTTC. This sequence encodes CASSLWQGFSEQYF.